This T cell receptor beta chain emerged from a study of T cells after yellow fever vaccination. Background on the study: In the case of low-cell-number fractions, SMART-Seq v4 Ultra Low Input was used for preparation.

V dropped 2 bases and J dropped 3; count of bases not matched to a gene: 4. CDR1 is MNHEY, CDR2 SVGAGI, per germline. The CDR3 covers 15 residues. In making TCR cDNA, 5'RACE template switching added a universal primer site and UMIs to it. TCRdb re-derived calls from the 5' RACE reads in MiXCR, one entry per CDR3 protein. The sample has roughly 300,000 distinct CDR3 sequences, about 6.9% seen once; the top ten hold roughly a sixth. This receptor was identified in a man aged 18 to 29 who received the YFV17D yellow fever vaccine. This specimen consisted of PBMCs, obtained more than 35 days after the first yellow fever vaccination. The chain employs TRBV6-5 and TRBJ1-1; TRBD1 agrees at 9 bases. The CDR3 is CASSYPGQGDTEAFF. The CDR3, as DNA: TGTGCCAGCAGTTACCCGGGACAGGGTGACACTGAAGCTTTCTTT.